The clone carrying this TCR beta chain was seen repeatedly, ten times or more. Its antigen is unidentified. The CDR3 length is 11 residues. Germline CDR1 SGHAT, CDR2 FQNNGV. Trimming took off 5 bases at V and 10 bases at J, with 11 bases between the two ends. The record originates from a study of Graves' ophthalmopathy and Graves' hyperthyroidism. Study results and limitations: The model reached 70.59% sensitivity and around 72% specificity for predicting ophthalmopathy progression.

Amplified material comprised TCR beta CDR3 regions derived from RNA transcripts. The workflow started with a first-round RT-PCR run with HTBI primers and then moved on to a second-round multiplex PCR. Each CDR3 protein gets one entry after TCRdb re-called the multiplex PCR reads with MiXCR. The table includes 1 million to 1.3 million distinct CDR3 sequences, less than 45% detected once. Excluded were patients with other autoimmune diseases, uncontrolled infections, pregnancy or lactation. The diagnosis was founded upon clinical symptoms, serum thyroxine, TRAb, thyroid ultrasound and orbital computed tomography.

This chain uses TRBV11-2 with TRBJ1-1; TRBD1 might be the D (5 bases). Sequences were obtained from peripheral blood or thyroid tissue (not recorded which). This clonotype was sampled from an adult man with Graves' hyperthyroidism. The CDR3, as DNA: TGTGCCAGCAGCCGGGGCAGGGCAGCTTTCTTT. Translated, it gives CASSRGRAAFF.